This TCR beta chain is from a study of CD8 T cells in Susac syndrome. Trimming left V 0 bases short and J 4 bases short, with 6 bases between. Germline loops: CDR1 GTSNPN, CDR2 SVGIG (reference sequence). The CDR3 is 12 amino acids. An amount of RNA that ranged from about 0.45 to 1 ug was reverse transcribed with random hexamers. immunoSEQ multiplex PCR amplified TCR beta CDR3 across 54 Vbeta, 13 Jbeta. MiXCR, applied by TCRdb to the immunoSEQ multiplex PCR reads, yields one record per CDR3 protein. The table shows around 140,000 distinct CDR3 sequences, with approximately 94% occurring only once. CD8+ and CD4+ T cells taken from blood had their TCR beta sequenced. The control participants were healthy donors, and these controls were matched with respect to both age and sex. Isolation of CD8+ and CD4+ T cells was performed negatively, whereas enrichment of TEMRA cells was done by FACS.

Sequenced sample: CD4+ T cells from PBMCs. J is TRBJ1-2 and V is TRBV30; D is unclear. This TCR was recovered from a human donor in good health. CDR3 nucleotides: TGTGCCTGGAGTGTATCTATCTATGGCTACACCTTC. Translated: CAWSVSIYGYTF.